These T cell receptor beta chains were read from a single sample in a study of pediatric ulcerative colitis. The method was immunoSEQ multiplex PCR; TCRdb's version includes in-frame clones alone and lacks a portion of them. The sample yields roughly 17,000 clones, just under 75% seen once. Sequences were obtained from gut tissue. These receptors originate from a girl aged 5-17 years with moderate ulcerative colitis. CDR3s include the opening cysteine and the closing phenylalanine or tryptophan. The D gene is left open where the match is weak. Only part of the rows carry a size: once, few, many, or a class if the clone is expanded.

CDR3nt | CDR3aa | abundance | j_gene | d_gene | v_gene
TGTGCCAGCAGTGACTCGGACTACAATGAGCAGTTCTTC | CASSDSDYNEQFF | . | TRBJ2-1 | . | TRBV6-4
TGCGCCAGCACCTCCAACGTCGGCGTCAATGAAGCTTTCTTT | CASTSNVGVNEAFF | . | TRBJ1-1 | . | TRBV10-2
TGTGCCAGCAGTTTTGGTGACCAGCCCCAGCATTTT | CASSFGDQPQHF | . | TRBJ1-5 | . | TRBV6-6
TGTGCCAGCAGCCCCGGCCGGGGGCGGACAGGGGTTGAGCAGTTCTTC | CASSPGRGRTGVEQFF | . | TRBJ2-1 | TRBD1 | TRBV7-2
TGTGCCAGCAGCAGACGGCGGGAGACCCAGTACTTC | CASSRRRETQYF | . | TRBJ2-5 | . | TRBV13
TGTGCCAGCTCACTACACAAAACGGGTTCTGAAGCTTTCTTT | CASSLHKTGSEAFF | . | TRBJ1-1 | . | TRBV18
TGTGCCAGCAGTCCCGGGACAGGGATCTCGTACGAGCAGTACTTC | CASSPGTGISYEQYF | . | TRBJ2-7 | TRBD1 | TRBV6-5
TGTGCCAGCCGGGACTTTTCGAGCACAGATACGCAGTATTTT | CASRDFSSTDTQYF | few | TRBJ2-3 | . | TRBV7-9
TGTGCCAGCAGAGACAGGGCGACAGATACGCAGTATTTT | CASRDRATDTQYF | . | TRBJ2-3 | TRBD1 | TRBV5-4
TGTGCCAGCAGTTCCGGGACAGCCTATGGCTACACCTTC | CASSSGTAYGYTF | . | TRBJ1-2 | TRBD1 | TRBV28
TGCGCCAGCAGCCAAGCCAGTTTGGTAGATACGCAGTATTTT | CASSQASLVDTQYF | . | TRBJ2-3 | . | TRBV4-1
TGCGCCAGCAGCTTGGATCCGGGGGCATTGAACACTGAAGCTTTCTTT | CASSLDPGALNTEAFF | . | TRBJ1-1 | . | TRBV5-1
TGTGCCAGCAAAGTCCCGGGGGGAAACACCATATATTTT | CASKVPGGNTIYF | . | TRBJ1-3 | . | TRBV28
TGCGCCAGCAGCTTGACCGCGAACACCGGGGAGCTGTTTTTT | CASSLTANTGELFF | . | TRBJ2-2 | . | TRBV5-1
TGTGCCACAACCATAGGGACAGGGGGTGCCGGGGAGCTGTTTTTT | CATTIGTGGAGELFF | . | TRBJ2-2 | TRBD1 | TRBV15
TGTGCCAGCAGCCCACATACGGCGATCACCGGGGAGCTGTTTTTT | CASSPHTAITGELFF | . | TRBJ2-2 | . | TRBV7-3
TGTGCCAGCAGTCGACAGGGGGCGGCTGGAAACACCATATATTTT | CASSRQGAAGNTIYF | few | TRBJ1-3 | TRBD1 | TRBV2
TGCGCCAGCAGCTTGGGGGAATGGACAGCGTCTGGCTACACCTTC | CASSLGEWTASGYTF | . | TRBJ1-2 | . | TRBV5-1
TGCAGCGGGGTCCGGAGTGAGACCCAGTACTTC | CSGVRSETQYF | . | TRBJ2-5 | . | TRBV20-1
TGCGCCAGCAGCCAAGATGCGACCCAGTACTTC | CASSQDATQYF | . | TRBJ2-5 | . | TRBV4-1
TGTGCCTGGAGTCCAGGACTAGCGGGCTTAGAAGAGACCCAGTACTTC | CAWSPGLAGLEETQYF | . | TRBJ2-5 | TRBD2 | TRBV30
TGTGCCAGCAGTTCCGCATTAATCTGGACAGGGCCTTGGGAAGTGAACACTGAAGCTTTCTTT | CASSSALIWTGPWEVNTEAFF | . | TRBJ1-1 | TRBD1 | TRBV27
TGTGCCAGCAGCTTAGTAGCGGGGGGGCGTATTCGTGAGCAGTACTTC | CASSLVAGGRIREQYF | . | TRBJ2-7 | TRBD2 | TRBV11-2
TGTGCCATCAGGCGGGCCAGCTCCTACAATGAGCAGTTCTTC | CAIRRASSYNEQFF | . | TRBJ2-1 | . | TRBV10-3
TGCGCCAGCAGCTTTAAGAGTCTTACCGGGGAGCTGTTTTTT | CASSFKSLTGELFF | . | TRBJ2-2 | . | TRBV5-1
TGTGCCAGCAGCTGGGGGGACAGGGAGATTTATGCGTCGCAGTACTTC | CASSWGDREIYASQYF | few | TRBJ2-7 | TRBD1 | TRBV5-6
TGTGCCAGCTCGACAGGGCCTTACGAGCAGTACTTC | CASSTGPYEQYF | . | TRBJ2-7 | TRBD1 | TRBV14
TGTGCCAGCAGTGAAGGTTTAGTAACCTTAGCAACGGGAGGGCCCCACGAGCAGTACTTC | CASSEGLVTLATGGPHEQYF | . | TRBJ2-7 | TRBD2 | TRBV6-1
TGTGCCAGCAGAGGGAACACTGAAGCTTTCTTT | CASRGNTEAFF | . | TRBJ1-1 | . | TRBV6-5
TGTGCCAGCACCTACAGGGGCGATGACGGCTACACCTTC | CASTYRGDDGYTF | . | TRBJ1-2 | TRBD1 | TRBV6-6
TGTGCCAGCAGCTGGACAGGACAAACTCTCTCAACTGGAAACACCATATATTTT | CASSWTGQTLSTGNTIYF | . | TRBJ1-3 | TRBD1 | TRBV7-9
TGTGCCAGCAGCACCCAGGTGGGTTACGAGCAGTACTTC | CASSTQVGYEQYF | . | TRBJ2-7 | . | TRBV7-9
TGTGCCAGTAGTTGGCAGATAGATCAGCCCCAGCATTTT | CASSWQIDQPQHF | . | TRBJ1-5 | . | TRBV19
TGTGCCAGTAGTAGATATCTCAGGGCCTCCGGGGAGCTGTTTTTT | CASSRYLRASGELFF | . | TRBJ2-2 | . | TRBV19
TGTGCCAGCAGCGTAGCTCCGGACAGAAATCAGCCCCAGCATTTT | CASSVAPDRNQPQHF | few | TRBJ1-5 | . | TRBV9
TGTGCCAGCAGCCCAGACGGCACCGGGGAGCTGTTTTTT | CASSPDGTGELFF | . | TRBJ2-2 | . | TRBV9
TGTGCCAGCAGCTTCTCCGGGACAGGGCCGGGGCAGTACTTC | CASSFSGTGPGQYF | . | TRBJ2-7 | TRBD1 | TRBV5-6
TGCGCCAGCAGCTGGGACAGGGGGGACTCACCCCTCCACTTT | CASSWDRGDSPLHF | . | TRBJ1-6 | TRBD1 | TRBV5-1
TGTGCCAGCACCCCAATATCGGGCTATGGCTACACCTTC | CASTPISGYGYTF | . | TRBJ1-2 | . | TRBV14
TGTGCCAGCAGCTTCTTAGAAGCGGGGAGGGGCGAGCAGTACTTC | CASSFLEAGRGEQYF | . | TRBJ2-7 | TRBD2 | TRBV5-4
TGTGCCAGCAGCATGGACTCGGGGGGGACTGAAGCTTTCTTT | CASSMDSGGTEAFF | . | TRBJ1-1 | . | TRBV5-6
TGCGCCAGCAGCTTCCTTGACAGCAATGAGCAGTTCTTC | CASSFLDSNEQFF | . | TRBJ2-1 | . | TRBV5-1
TGTGCTAGTGGTATTGTGGGGGGCTTGGGCAATGAGCAGTTCTTC | CASGIVGGLGNEQFF | . | TRBJ2-1 | . | TRBV12-5
TGTGCTAGTGGACTGGGACAGGGGATCTCCTACGAGCAGTACTTC | CASGLGQGISYEQYF | . | TRBJ2-7 | TRBD1 | TRBV12-5
TGTGCCAGCAGCCCACGGACTAGCGGGGCGGAGACCCAGTACTTC | CASSPRTSGAETQYF | . | TRBJ2-5 | TRBD2 | TRBV9
TGTGCCAGCAGTGCTAGCGGCACAGATACGCAGTATTTT | CASSASGTDTQYF | . | TRBJ2-3 | . | TRBV6-4
TGCGCCAGCAGCTTGGGGGACAGGGCGGGGAATGAAAAACTGTTTTTT | CASSLGDRAGNEKLFF | . | TRBJ1-4 | TRBD1 | TRBV5-1